This paragraph reports one T cell receptor (beta chain). These data are taken from a study of technical replicates of blood from a few donors. The assay was immunoSEQ multiplex PCR, and TCRdb's table has in-frame clones only and misses some. The sample holds under 90,000 clones; approximately 93% are singletons and the top ten take about 0.23%. Germline CDR1 SGDLS, CDR2 YYNGEE. The V gene lost 4 bases and the J gene lost 8 bases, with 16 bases spanning the gap. This CDR3 has 14 amino acids. This clonotype was obtained from a human donor in good health. The material sequenced was T cells isolated from PBMCs. J is TRBJ2-1 and V is TRBV9, with D unresolved. The CDR3 region is CASSPRMGWDEQFF. In nucleotides, the CDR3 is TGTGCCAGCAGCCCCCGGATGGGCTGGGATGAGCAGTTCTTC.